In this sample, the clone carrying this T cell receptor (beta chain) turned up many times. The antigen remains undetermined. TCRdb reprocessed the 5' RACE reads with MiXCR, giving one entry per CDR3 protein. Of about 220,000 distinct CDR3 sequences in the sample, just under 7.5% were seen once. The sample originates from a study of CD8 T cells in ankylosing spondylitis. The study's findings and limits: A TCR beta motif of 8 or 9 highly homologous variants appeared characteristic of ankylosing spondylitis blood.

The germline gives CDR1 SQVTM, CDR2 ANQGSEA. V was clipped by 1 base and J by 6 bases; unmatched bases: 6. The CDR3 extends over 14 amino acids. The chain is built from TRBV29-1 and TRBJ2-7; TRBD1 agrees at 10 bases. The sequence was obtained from a male donor with ankylosing spondylitis. The sequenced sample was blood, either unsorted or a sorted T cell fraction (not recorded which). In DNA form, the CDR3 reads TGCAGCGTTGAAGGCTGGGGACAGGGGCGCGAGCAGTACTTC. Encoded protein: CSVEGWGQGREQYF.